What follows are 25 T cell receptor beta chains derived from one specimen sequenced in a study of EBV T-cell therapy then PD-1 blockade in nasopharyngeal carcinoma. This sample's time point: 266 days after commencement of treatment, after nivolumab therapy. As to treatment: AdE1-LMPpoly-expanded autologous EBV-specific T-cell therapy followed by anti-PD-1 nivolumab. Antigens for these TCRs are unknown. Profiled with immunoSEQ multiplex PCR; TCRdb holds only in-frame clones, not every one. The profile covers tens of thousands of clones, with roughly four fifths appearing a single time and 30% to 35% taken by the ten largest. The material was CD8+ T cells from blood, obtained at roughly day 250 from a patient whose treatment included autologous EBV-specific T cells and nivolumab. Every receptor here comes from a man aged 35 to 55 with nasopharyngeal carcinoma.

The rearrangement uses TRBV9 and TRBJ1-1; 9 positions agree with TRBD1. The CDR3 sequence is 17 residues long. Germline lookup yields CDR1 SGDLS and CDR2 YYNGEE. The J segment lost 1 base and the V segment lost 4 bases, leaving 11 bases of the junction unmatched. The CDR3: CASSLRFTGGGNTEAFF. The DNA for the CDR3 is TGTGCCAGCAGCTTACGCTTTACAGGGGGCGGGAACACTGAAGCTTTCTTT.

The J gene is TRBJ1-1, the V gene TRBV4-1; no clear D. The V gene's germline CDR1 is MGHRA and CDR2 YSYEKL. The CDR3 extends over 13 amino acids. V was cut by 1 base and J by 4 bases, with 7 bases left in between. The CDR3 spells CASSQAQSTEAFF. The DNA for the CDR3 is TGCGCCAGCAGCCAAGCGCAGAGCACTGAAGCTTTCTTT.

The V gene is TRBV29-1, the J gene TRBJ1-2; D gene ambiguous. This CDR3 has 13 residues. V was trimmed by 4 bases and J by 4 bases, leaving 13 bases between them. Germline values: CDR1 SQVTM, CDR2 ANQGSEA. The CDR3 loop is CSVASGILYGYTF. As DNA, the CDR3 is TGCAGCGTTGCTTCGGGCATTCTCTATGGCTACACCTTC.

In nucleotides, the CDR3 is TGTGCCAGCAGTCCCTTCGACAGGGTTCCTCCTGAAGCTTTCTTT. This sequence encodes CASSPFDRVPPEAFF. This sequence joins TRBV6-2 or TRBV6-3 and TRBJ1-1, with 7 positions matching TRBD1. The V segment lost 5 bases and the J segment 6 bases; nucleotides outside the gene matches: 12. Germline CDR1 reads MNHEY; CDR2 reads SVGEGT. The CDR3 length is 15 residues.

The V call is TRBV27, the J call TRBJ2-7, with 11 bases fitting TRBD1. Germline V lookup: CDR1 MNHEY, CDR2 SMNVEV (reference sequence). The V gene end was trimmed by 6 bases and the J gene end by 5 bases; junction bases not matched to a gene: 9. CDR3 length: 15 residues. CDR3 protein: CASRGQGARIHEQYF. In DNA form, the CDR3 reads TGTGCCAGCAGAGGACAGGGGGCGCGTATCCACGAGCAGTACTTC.

The V call is TRBV10-3, the J call TRBJ2-7, with 10 bases aligning to TRBD1. The CDR3 sequence is 17 residues long. The J segment lost 3 bases and the V segment lost 4 bases, leaving 12 bases of the junction unmatched. Germline V gene data show CDR1 as ENHRY and CDR2 as SYGVKD. DNA for the CDR3: TGTGCCATCAGTGTCCAGACAGGGGGCACTACCAACTACGAGCAGTACTTC. It specifies CAISVQTGGTTNYEQYF.

As for this clone: Compared with germline, one end of the junction differs, possibly owing to a read error. V and J are TRBV4-1 and TRBJ2-3; 9 nucleotides line up with TRBD1. Germline values: CDR1 MGHRA, CDR2 YSYEKL. CDR3 length equals 16 residues. The CDR3 is CASTQTTGGSTDTQYF. As DNA, the CDR3 is TGCGCCAGCACCCAAACGACAGGGGGTAGCACAGATACGCAGTATTTT.

J is TRBJ2-4 and V is TRBV5-1; TRBD1 matches 7 bases. Looked up from germline, CDR1 is SGHRS and CDR2 is YFSETQ. With 4 bases clipped from V and 0 bases from J, the junction kept 7 bases outside the gene matches. The CDR3 length is 16 residues. The CDR3 DNA reads as TGCGCCAGCAGCCTTGGACAGGTAGTAGCCAAAAACATTCAGTACTTC. Encoded protein: CASSLGQVVAKNIQYF.

On this clone itself: A read error may account for a junction end that differs from germline. The gene calls are TRBV6-5 and TRBJ1-6; D is undetermined. CDR1 MNHEY and CDR2 SVGAGI come from the germline V gene. The CDR3 totals 13 residues. As DNA, the CDR3 is TGTGCCAGTAGTTACAGCGGTAATTCACCCCTCCACTTT. Amino acid sequence: CASSYSGNSPLHF.

V gene TRBV4-3 combines with J gene TRBJ1-2, with 7 positions matching TRBD1. Trimming at V came to 0 bases and at J to 3 bases, leaving 13 bases not matched to a gene. Germline loops: CDR1 LGHNA, CDR2 YSLEER. The CDR3 is 18 residues long. The CDR3, as DNA: TGCGCCAGCAGCCAAGACACCCTAACAGGGGAAGGGGACTATGGCTACACCTTC. Residues: CASSQDTLTGEGDYGYTF.

The chain uses TRBV27 and TRBJ2-3; D might be TRBD1 (6 bases). The CDR3 is 15 amino acids. V was cut by 5 bases and J by 4 bases, with 16 bases left in between. Germline CDR1 is MNHEY and CDR2 is SMNVEV (reference sequence). The CDR3 reads CASSPYQGLADTQYF. The CDR3 coding sequence is TGTGCCAGCAGTCCCTATCAGGGGTTAGCAGATACGCAGTATTTT.

The chain employs TRBV6-5 and TRBJ1-4; D remains ambiguous. Germline CDR1 reads MNHEY; CDR2 reads SVGAGI. V was trimmed by 1 base and J by 0 bases, leaving 6 bases between them. This CDR3 has 15 amino acids. The CDR3 sequence: CASSYFDATNEKLFF. For the CDR3, the DNA is TGTGCCAGCAGTTACTTTGACGCAACTAATGAAAAACTGTTTTTT.

The chain's CDR3 is CASSLGLAVTDTQYF. The CDR3 nucleotides read TGTGCCAGCAGCTTAGGTCTAGCAGTCACAGATACGCAGTATTTT. The chain employs TRBV7-9 and TRBJ2-3, with D possibly being TRBD2 (5 bases). Germline assignment: CDR1 SEHNR and CDR2 FQNEAQ (reference sequence). The CDR3 contains 15 residues. The V end lost 1 base, the J end lost 2 bases, and 10 bases lay between the germline ends.

J is TRBJ2-7 and V is TRBV27; 10 bases line up with TRBD2. The CDR3 spans 15 residues. Germline CDR1 MNHEY, CDR2 SMNVEV (reference sequence). After removal of 6 bases from V and 0 bases from J, the junction contained 5 bases not matched to a gene. In nucleotides, the CDR3 is TGTGCCAGCAGGATAGCGGGGGGCTTCTCCTACGAGCAGTACTTC. Protein sequence: CASRIAGGFSYEQYF.

The gene calls are TRBV20-1 and TRBJ1-1, with D hard to call. V was clipped by 6 bases and J by 7 bases, with 9 bases between them. This CDR3 spans 10 amino acids. Germline loops: CDR1 DFQATT, CDR2 SNEGSKA (reference sequence). CDR3 protein: CSAVRYEAFF. CDR3 coding DNA: TGCAGTGCCGTCCGTTATGAAGCTTTCTTT.

The rearrangement uses TRBV10-3 and TRBJ1-4, with 9 positions matching TRBD1. Germline CDR1 is ENHRY and CDR2 is SYGVKD. V trimming: 4 bases; J trimming: 3 bases; junction bases outside the gene matches: 0. The CDR3 runs 14 residues. CDR3 nucleotides: TGTGCCATCAGTGGGACAGGGGCTAATGAAAAACTGTTTTTT. Protein sequence: CAISGTGANEKLFF.

The genes are TRBV6-6 and TRBJ2-3; D unclear. Trimming stripped 1 base from V and 3 bases from J, with 2 bases between. This CDR3 region has 12 residues. Germline loops: CDR1 MNHNY, CDR2 SVGAGI (reference sequence). DNA for the CDR3: TGTGCCAGCAGTTACTTAACAGATACGCAGTATTTT. Amino acid sequence: CASSYLTDTQYF.

This chain connects TRBV7-2 to TRBJ1-6; D may be TRBD1 (6 bases). Trimming took off 1 base at V and 9 bases at J, with 13 bases between the two ends. The CDR3 consists of 15 residues. The germline V gene encodes CDR1 SGHTA and CDR2 FQGNSA. The CDR3 is CASSLGGGEGSPLHF. The CDR3 region has the DNA TGTGCCAGCAGCTTAGGAGGGGGGGAAGGTTCACCCCTCCACTTT.

The rearrangement uses TRBV13 and TRBJ1-4; D might be TRBD1 (5 bases). CDR3 length: 15 residues. Trimming stripped 5 bases from V and 4 bases from J, with 14 bases between. The germline V gene encodes CDR1 PRHDT and CDR2 FYEKMQ (reference sequence). DNA for the CDR3: TGTGCCAGCAGCCGGACGGGGCCGATTAATGAAAAACTGTTTTTT. Protein product: CASSRTGPINEKLFF. Drawing the rest from reference TRBV13 and TRBJ1-4, the complete variable domain is AAGVIQSPRHLIKEKRETATLKCYPIPRHDTVYWYQQGPGQDPQFLISFYEKMQSDKGSIPDRFSAQQFSDYHSELNMSSLELGDSALYFCASSRTGPINEKLFFGSGTQLSVL.

V is TRBV20-1 and J is TRBJ2-1; D is undetermined. Between the trimmed V and J ends, which lost 4 bases and 15 bases, there was a span of 13 bases. The CDR3 length is 10 residues. From germline, CDR1 is DFQATT and CDR2 SNEGSKA (reference sequence). CDR3 sequence: CSAIRTPRFF. The CDR3 DNA follows: TGCAGTGCTATTAGGACCCCGCGGTTCTTC.

Sample share makes this clone medium-sized (0.01 to 0.1%). The chain carries TRBV28 and TRBJ1-6; TRBD1 is a possible D gene (5 bases). CDR1 MDHEN and CDR2 SYDVKM come from the germline V gene. Trimming cost V 6 bases and J 7 bases, with 13 bases left between them. This CDR3 has 14 residues. The CDR3 sequence: CASRRQIFNSPLHF. The CDR3 DNA reads TGTGCCAGCAGAAGACAGATCTTCAATTCACCCCTCCACTTT.

This clone occurred a few times. The chain is built from TRBV4-3 and TRBJ2-3; 10 bases line up with TRBD1. Germline trimming cut 3 bases from V and 5 bases from J; bases unmatched to any gene: 11. The germline CDR1 and CDR2 sequences are LGHNA and YSLEER. The CDR3 runs 17 residues. CDR3 protein: CASSQRVGTGAIDTQYF. In DNA form, the CDR3 reads TGCGCCAGCAGCCAGAGGGTAGGGACAGGGGCTATAGATACGCAGTATTTT.

This clone turned up a few times. The chain is built from TRBV5-6 and TRBJ1-1; D gene uncertain. The germline CDR1 and CDR2 sequences are SGHDT and YYEEEE. The CDR3 sequence is 12 residues long. The V end lost 7 bases, the J end lost 0 bases, and 7 bases lay between the germline ends. CDR3 sequence reads: CASSLVNTEAFF. The CDR3 coding sequence is TGTGCCAGCTCCCTAGTGAACACTGAAGCTTTCTTT.

V usage is TRBV10-3 and J usage is TRBJ2-1; 7 bases agree with TRBD1. Germline trimming cut 5 bases from V and 8 bases from J; bases unmatched to any gene: 15. CDR3 size: 16 residues. The germline V gene has CDR1 ENHRY and CDR2 SYGVKD. This chain's CDR3 is CAISSPGTDIVDEQFF. The CDR3 DNA reads as TGTGCCATCAGTTCCCCCGGGACAGACATCGTGGATGAGCAGTTCTTC.

The genes are TRBV7-6 and TRBJ2-7, with a weak D call TRBD2 (6 bases). The germline V gene has CDR1 SGHVS and CDR2 FNYEAQ. V was pared by 5 bases and J by 0 bases, with 11 bases between. The CDR3 consists of 14 residues. The CDR3 is CASSSGGSSYEQYF. In DNA form, the CDR3 reads TGTGCCAGCAGCAGCGGAGGGAGCTCCTACGAGCAGTACTTC.